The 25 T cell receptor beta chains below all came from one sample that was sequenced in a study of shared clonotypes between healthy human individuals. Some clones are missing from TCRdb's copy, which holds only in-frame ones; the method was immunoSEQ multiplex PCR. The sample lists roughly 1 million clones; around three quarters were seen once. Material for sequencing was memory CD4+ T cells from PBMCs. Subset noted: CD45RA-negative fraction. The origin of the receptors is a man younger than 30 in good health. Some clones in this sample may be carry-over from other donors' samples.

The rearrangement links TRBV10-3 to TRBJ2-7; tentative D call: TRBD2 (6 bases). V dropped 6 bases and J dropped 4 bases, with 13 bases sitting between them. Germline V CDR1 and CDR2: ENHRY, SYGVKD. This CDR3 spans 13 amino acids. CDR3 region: CAISGGPEYEQYF. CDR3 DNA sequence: TGTGCCATCAGCGGGGGTCCTGAATACGAGCAGTACTTC.

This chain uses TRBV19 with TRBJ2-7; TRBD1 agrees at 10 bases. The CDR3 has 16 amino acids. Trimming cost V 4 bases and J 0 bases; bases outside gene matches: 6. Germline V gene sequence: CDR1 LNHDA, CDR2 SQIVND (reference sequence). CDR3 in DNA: TGTGCCAGTAGTACCCGAGGACAGGGGGGCTCCTACGAGCAGTACTTC. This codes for CASSTRGQGGSYEQYF.

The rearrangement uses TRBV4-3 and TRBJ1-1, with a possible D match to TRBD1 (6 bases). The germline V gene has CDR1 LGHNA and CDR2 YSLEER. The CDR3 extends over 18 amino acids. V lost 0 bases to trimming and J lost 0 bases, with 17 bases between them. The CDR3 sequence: CASSQDLGDISMNTEAFF. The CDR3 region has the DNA TGCGCCAGCAGCCAAGATTTGGGGGACATCTCAATGAACACTGAAGCTTTCTTT.

CDR3 nucleotide sequence: TGTGCCACCAGCAGAGGACAGGGGGATTGGTATGGCTACACCTTC. This sequence encodes CATSRGQGDWYGYTF. V is TRBV15 and J is TRBJ1-2; 9 bases line up with TRBD1. The germline V gene encodes CDR1 LNHNV and CDR2 YYDKDF (reference sequence). The J segment lost 5 bases and the V segment lost 1 base, leaving 5 bases of the junction unmatched. This CDR3 is 15 amino acids long.

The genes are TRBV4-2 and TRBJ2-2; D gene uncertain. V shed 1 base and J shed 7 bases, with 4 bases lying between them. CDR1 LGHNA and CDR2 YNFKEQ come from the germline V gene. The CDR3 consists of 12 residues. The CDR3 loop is CASSQVGGELFF. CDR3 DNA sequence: TGTGCCAGCAGCCAAGTGGGCGGGGAGCTGTTTTTT.

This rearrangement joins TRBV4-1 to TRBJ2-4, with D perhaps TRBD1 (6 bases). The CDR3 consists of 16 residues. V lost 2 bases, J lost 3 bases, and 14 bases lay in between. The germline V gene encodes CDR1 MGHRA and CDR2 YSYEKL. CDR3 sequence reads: CASSQPGTGHKNIQYF. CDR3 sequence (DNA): TGCGCCAGCAGCCAACCGGGTACAGGGCACAAAAACATTCAGTACTTC.

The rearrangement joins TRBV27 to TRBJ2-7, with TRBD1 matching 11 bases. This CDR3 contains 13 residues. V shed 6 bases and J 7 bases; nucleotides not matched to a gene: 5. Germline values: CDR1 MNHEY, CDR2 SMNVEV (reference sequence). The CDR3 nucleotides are TGTGCCAGCAGAGGACAGGGGGCGAGGGAGCAGTACTTC. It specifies CASRGQGAREQYF.

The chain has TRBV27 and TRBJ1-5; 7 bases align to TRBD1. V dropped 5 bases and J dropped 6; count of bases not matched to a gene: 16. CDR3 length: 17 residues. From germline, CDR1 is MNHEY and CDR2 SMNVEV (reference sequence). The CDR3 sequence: CASSPRLTGVLGQPQHF. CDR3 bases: TGTGCCAGCAGTCCGAGGCTAACAGGGGTACTTGGTCAGCCCCAGCATTTT.

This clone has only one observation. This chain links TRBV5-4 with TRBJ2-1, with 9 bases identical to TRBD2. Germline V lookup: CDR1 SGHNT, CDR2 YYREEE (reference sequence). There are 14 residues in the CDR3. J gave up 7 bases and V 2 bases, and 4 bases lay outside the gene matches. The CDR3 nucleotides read TGTGCCAGCAGCTTAGGACTAGCGATAAATGAGCAGTTCTTC. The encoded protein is CASSLGLAINEQFF.

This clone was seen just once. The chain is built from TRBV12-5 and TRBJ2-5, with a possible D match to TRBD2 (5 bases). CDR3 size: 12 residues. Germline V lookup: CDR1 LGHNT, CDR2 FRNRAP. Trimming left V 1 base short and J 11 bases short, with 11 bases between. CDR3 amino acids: CASGLDIGIQYF. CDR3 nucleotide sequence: TGTGCTAGTGGTTTGGATATCGGGATTCAGTACTTC. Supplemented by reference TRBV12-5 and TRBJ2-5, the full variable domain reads DARVTQTPRHKVTEMGQEVTMRCQPILGHNTVFWYRQTMMQGLELLAYFRNRAPLDDSGMPKDRFSAEMPDATLATLKIQPSEPRDSAVYFCASGLDIGIQYFGPGTRLLVL.

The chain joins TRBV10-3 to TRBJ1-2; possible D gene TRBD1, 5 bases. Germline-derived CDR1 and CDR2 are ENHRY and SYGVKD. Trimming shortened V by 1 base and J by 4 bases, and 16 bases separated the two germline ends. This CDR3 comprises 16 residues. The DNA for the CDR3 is TGTGCCATCAGTGAGTGGGTCCGTCGGGGCGGCTATGGCTACACCTTC. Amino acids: CAISEWVRRGGYGYTF.

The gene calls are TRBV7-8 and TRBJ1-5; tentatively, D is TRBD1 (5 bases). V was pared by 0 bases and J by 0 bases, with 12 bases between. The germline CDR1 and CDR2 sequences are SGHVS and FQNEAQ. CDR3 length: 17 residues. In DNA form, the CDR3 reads TGTGCCAGCAGCTTAGCCAATGATAGGGGTAGCAATCAGCCCCAGCATTTT. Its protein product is CASSLANDRGSNQPQHF. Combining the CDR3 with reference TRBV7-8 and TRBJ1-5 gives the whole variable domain GAGVSQSPRYKVAKRGQDVALRCDPISGHVSLFWYQQALGQGPEFLTYFQNEAQLDKSGLPSDRFFAERPEGSVSTLKIQRTQQEDSAVYLCASSLANDRGSNQPQHFGDGTRLSIL.

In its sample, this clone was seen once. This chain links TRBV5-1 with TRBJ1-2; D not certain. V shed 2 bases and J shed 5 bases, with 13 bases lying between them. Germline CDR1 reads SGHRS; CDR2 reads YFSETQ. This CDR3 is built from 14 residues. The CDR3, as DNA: TGCGCCAGCAGCTTCGATCACCCCACTTATGGCTACACCTTC. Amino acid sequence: CASSFDHPTYGYTF.

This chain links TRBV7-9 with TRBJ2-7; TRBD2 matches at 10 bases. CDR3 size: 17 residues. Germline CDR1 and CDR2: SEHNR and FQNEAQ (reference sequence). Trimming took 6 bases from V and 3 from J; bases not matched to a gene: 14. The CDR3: CASSYPLAGATNYEQYF. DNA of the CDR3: TGTGCCAGCAGTTACCCTCTAGCGGGGGCCACCAACTACGAGCAGTACTTC.

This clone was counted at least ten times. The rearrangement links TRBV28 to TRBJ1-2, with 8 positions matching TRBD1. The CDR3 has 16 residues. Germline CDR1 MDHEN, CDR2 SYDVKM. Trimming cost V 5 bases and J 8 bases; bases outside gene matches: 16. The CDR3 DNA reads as TGTGCCAGCAGTACGGGACAGGCAGCCTTGTCACGGGGCTACACCTTC. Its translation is CASSTGQAALSRGYTF.

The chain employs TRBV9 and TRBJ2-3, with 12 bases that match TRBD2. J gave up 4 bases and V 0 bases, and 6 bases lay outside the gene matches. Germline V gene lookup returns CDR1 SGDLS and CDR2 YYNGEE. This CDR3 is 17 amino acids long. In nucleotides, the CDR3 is TGTGCCAGCAGCGTAGGGTGGCTAGCGGGAGGGCCAGATACGCAGTATTTT. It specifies CASSVGWLAGGPDTQYF.

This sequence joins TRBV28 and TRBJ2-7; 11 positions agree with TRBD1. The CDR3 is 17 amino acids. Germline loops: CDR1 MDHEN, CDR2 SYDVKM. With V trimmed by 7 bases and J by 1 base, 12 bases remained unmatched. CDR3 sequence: CASTVITGQGGSYEQYF. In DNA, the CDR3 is TGTGCCAGCACCGTAATAACGGGACAGGGGGGGTCCTACGAGCAGTACTTC.

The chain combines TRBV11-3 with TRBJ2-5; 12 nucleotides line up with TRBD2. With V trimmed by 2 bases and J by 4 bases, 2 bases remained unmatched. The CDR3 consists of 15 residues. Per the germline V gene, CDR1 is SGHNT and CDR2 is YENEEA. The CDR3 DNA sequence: TGTGCCAGCAGCTTAACTAGCGGGAGGTCAGAGACCCAGTACTTC. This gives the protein CASSLTSGRSETQYF.

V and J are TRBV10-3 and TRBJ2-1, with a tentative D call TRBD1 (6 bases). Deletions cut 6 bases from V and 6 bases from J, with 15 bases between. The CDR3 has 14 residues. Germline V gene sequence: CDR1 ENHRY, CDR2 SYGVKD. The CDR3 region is CAISPGEWGNEQFF. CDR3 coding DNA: TGTGCCATCAGCCCAGGGGAGTGGGGCAATGAGCAGTTCTTC.

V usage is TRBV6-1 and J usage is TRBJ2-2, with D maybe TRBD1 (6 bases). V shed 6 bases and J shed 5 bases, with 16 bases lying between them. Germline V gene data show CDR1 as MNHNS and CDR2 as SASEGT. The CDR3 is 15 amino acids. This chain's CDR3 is CASSGDNLGTGELFF. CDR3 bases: TGTGCCAGCAGCGGGGACAACCTTGGGACCGGGGAGCTGTTTTTT.

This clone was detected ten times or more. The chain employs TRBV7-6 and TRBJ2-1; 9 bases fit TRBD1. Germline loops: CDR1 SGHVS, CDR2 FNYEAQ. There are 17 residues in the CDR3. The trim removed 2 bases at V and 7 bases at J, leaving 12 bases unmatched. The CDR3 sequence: CASSLMSGTGTRNEQFF. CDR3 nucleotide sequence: TGTGCCAGCAGCTTAATGTCGGGGACAGGGACTCGGAATGAGCAGTTCTTC.

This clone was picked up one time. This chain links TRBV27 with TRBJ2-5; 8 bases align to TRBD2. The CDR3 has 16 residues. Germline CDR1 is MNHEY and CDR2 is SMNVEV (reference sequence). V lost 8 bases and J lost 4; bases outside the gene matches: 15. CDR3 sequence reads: CASARLGRGAGETQYF. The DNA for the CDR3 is TGTGCCAGCGCTAGATTGGGGCGGGGGGCAGGAGAGACCCAGTACTTC.

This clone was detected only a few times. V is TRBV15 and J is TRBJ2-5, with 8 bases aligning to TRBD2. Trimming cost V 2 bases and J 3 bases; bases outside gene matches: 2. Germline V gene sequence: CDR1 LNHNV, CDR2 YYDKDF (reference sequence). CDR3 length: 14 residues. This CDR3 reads CATSRLAGEETQYF. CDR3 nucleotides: TGTGCCACCAGCAGACTAGCGGGTGAAGAGACCCAGTACTTC.

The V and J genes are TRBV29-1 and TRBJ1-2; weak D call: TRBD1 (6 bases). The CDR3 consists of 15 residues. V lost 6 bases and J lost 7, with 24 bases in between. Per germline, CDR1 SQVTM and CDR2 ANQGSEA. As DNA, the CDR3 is TGCAGCGTCCAATTAGTAGGGTGGGGGGCCGGTGGCTACACCTTC. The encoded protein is CSVQLVGWGAGGYTF.

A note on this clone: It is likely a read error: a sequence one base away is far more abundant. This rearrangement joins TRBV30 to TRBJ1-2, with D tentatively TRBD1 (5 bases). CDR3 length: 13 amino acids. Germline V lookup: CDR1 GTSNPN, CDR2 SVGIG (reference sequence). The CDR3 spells CACIRGGNYGYIF. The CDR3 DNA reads TGTGCCTGCATCCGGGGGGGGAACTATGGCTACATCTTC.